This entry lists 29 T cell receptor beta chains sequenced from one sample in a study of T cell repertoires in cytomegalovirus infection. TCRdb recomputed calls from the reads with MiXCR, one row per CDR3 protein. The table lists some 700,000 distinct CDR3 sequences, 35% to 40% of them singletons. Material for sequencing was PBMCs. Receptor source: a human donor in good health (CMV status not recorded). Some clones in this sample may be carry-over from other donors' samples.

This clonotype turned up a few times. V is TRBV28 and J is TRBJ1-5, with no clear D. V gave up 10 bases and J gave up 1 base, with 20 bases separating them. In germline, CDR1 is MDHEN, CDR2 SYDVKM. This CDR3 spans 16 amino acids. The CDR3 loop reads CANGKSLPGSNQPQHF. In DNA, the CDR3 is TGTGCCAACGGCAAGTCCCTGCCAGGCAGCAATCAGCCCCAGCATTTT. Using reference TRBV28 and TRBJ1-5 for the parts outside the CDR3, the full variable domain is DVKVTQSSRYLVKRTGEKVFLECVQDMDHENMFWYRQDPGLGLRLIYFSYDVKMKEKGDIPEGYSVSREKKERFSLILESASTNQTSMYLCANGKSLPGSNQPQHFGDGTRLSIL.

There are many counts of this clonotype. The chain combines TRBV7-2 with TRBJ2-5; D may be TRBD2 (5 bases). Trimming left V 5 bases short and J 5 bases short, with 12 bases between. This CDR3 spans 13 amino acids. In germline, CDR1 is SGHTA, CDR2 FQGNSA. CDR3 amino acids: CASSPRVGETQYF. CDR3 DNA: TGTGCCAGCAGCCCGAGGGTGGGCGAGACCCAGTACTTC.

CDR3 nucleotide sequence: TGTGCCAGCAGTTTATCGTCCCCGCAGGCGGGTGGCTACACCTTC. Amino acid sequence: CASSLSSPQAGGYTF. This chain connects TRBV27 to TRBJ1-2; unclear D gene. The CDR3 is 15 residues long. Trimming took off 0 bases at V and 7 bases at J, with 15 bases between the two ends. CDR1 and CDR2 from the germline V gene are MNHEY and SMNVEV (reference sequence).

The chain joins TRBV29-1 to TRBJ2-5; tentatively, D is TRBD2 (7 bases). Looked up from germline, CDR1 is SQVTM and CDR2 is ANQGSEA. V was pared by 6 bases and J by 5 bases, with 22 bases between. This CDR3 has 15 amino acids. Written as DNA, the CDR3 is TGCAGCGTGTCTGAGGGTGGGGGGGCTGGGGAGACCCAGTACTTC. Its translation is CSVSEGGGAGETQYF.

The V and J genes are TRBV25-1 and TRBJ1-4, with D tentatively TRBD1 (6 bases). The length of the CDR3 is 16 residues. V lost 1 base and J lost 12, with 21 bases in between. From germline, CDR1 is MGHDK and CDR2 SYGVNS. The CDR3 DNA sequence: TGTGCCAGCAGTGAATTTTGGGCAGGGGCCCAAGAAGAACTGTTTTTT. Translating it yields CASSEFWAGAQEELFF.

The sample holds a few counts of this clonotype. The rearrangement joins TRBV10-3 to TRBJ1-1; 8 positions agree with TRBD1. The CDR3 totals 15 residues. V dropped 6 bases and J dropped 1; count of bases not matched to a gene: 7. Germline CDR1 ENHRY, CDR2 SYGVKD. The CDR3 DNA sequence: TGTGCCATCAGCGGGACAGGCGGAAGGAACACTGAAGCTTTCTTT. Amino acid sequence: CAISGTGGRNTEAFF.

The chain carries TRBV12-3 or TRBV12-4 and TRBJ1-2; 8 bases line up with TRBD1. V was pared by 5 bases and J by 0 bases, with 5 bases of the junction left unmatched. This CDR3 contains 15 residues. The CDR3 nucleotides are TGTGCCAGCAGTGCAGGGGGCGCACCTAACTATGGCTACACCTTC. It is translated as CASSAGGAPNYGYTF.

This chain links TRBV15 with TRBJ1-1; no definite D call. Deletions cut 5 bases from V and 0 bases from J, with 19 bases between. CDR1 and CDR2 from the germline V gene are LNHNV and YYDKDF (reference sequence). The CDR3 is 17 amino acids. The CDR3 DNA reads as TGTGCCACCAGCCAAGATCGAGACAATTTCATGAACACTGAAGCTTTCTTT. Translating gives CATSQDRDNFMNTEAFF.

The table lists this clonotype with many counts. This chain links TRBV10-3 with TRBJ2-7, with 8 bases fitting TRBD1. The junction had 7 bases not matched to a gene; V was cut back by 4 bases and J by 8 bases. The CDR3 runs 13 residues. Germline V CDR1 and CDR2: ENHRY, SYGVKD. The CDR3 loop is CAISATDRDQQYF. For the CDR3, the DNA is TGTGCCATCAGTGCCACGGACAGGGACCAGCAGTACTTC.

Worth noting for this clonotype: No conserved phenylalanine or tryptophan is present at the end of the CDR3, so a read error is the likely explanation. V and J are TRBV30 and TRBJ2-1; 7 bases line up with TRBD2. CDR1 and CDR2 (germline): GTSNPN, SVGIG (reference sequence). The CDR3 covers 12 residues. J was trimmed by 8 bases and V by 3 bases; bases with no gene match: 4. CDR3 protein: CAWSGGLYEQFL. CDR3 DNA sequence: TGTGCCTGGAGCGGGGGGTTGTATGAGCAGTTCTTA.

Comments on this clonotype: Germline and junction disagree at one end, which may indicate a read error. V is TRBV4-2 and J is TRBJ2-2, with D maybe TRBD2 (6 bases). The CDR3 runs 18 residues. CDR1 LGHNA and CDR2 YNFKEQ come from the germline V gene. CDR3 sequence: CASSQDLGGEANTGELFF. CDR3 DNA: TGTGCCAGCAGCCAAGACTTGGGGGGAGAAGCGAATACCGGGGAGCTGTTTTTT.

This clonotype occurred a few times. CDR3 region: CASSSPSGVGDTQYF. The CDR3, as DNA: TGTGCCAGCAGTTCTCCCTCAGGGGTGGGAGATACGCAGTATTTT. The V call is TRBV28, the J call TRBJ2-3; the D gene is possibly TRBD1 (6 bases). Germline loops: CDR1 MDHEN, CDR2 SYDVKM. The CDR3 is 15 amino acids. V shed 4 bases and J shed 5 bases, with 16 bases lying between them.

V usage is TRBV12-3 or TRBV12-4 and J usage is TRBJ2-5; possible D gene TRBD1, 5 bases. V lost 2 bases, J lost 1 base, and 11 bases lay in between. This CDR3 contains 15 residues. CDR3 sequence: CASSLRGSLQETQYF. As DNA, the CDR3 is TGTGCCAGCAGTTTAAGGGGCAGCCTCCAAGAGACCCAGTACTTC.

The rearrangement uses TRBV7-2 and TRBJ2-3; TRBD2 is a possible D gene (6 bases). CDR1 and CDR2 from the germline V gene are SGHTA and FQGNSA. Trimming stripped 1 base from V and 2 bases from J, with 16 bases between. The CDR3 has 17 residues. In nucleotides, the CDR3 is TGTGCCAGCAGCTTAGATTTTAGGGAGGCCCTCACAGATACGCAGTATTTT. As protein: CASSLDFREALTDTQYF.

The rearrangement links TRBV12-3 or TRBV12-4 to TRBJ2-6, with 7 bases identical to TRBD2. CDR3 length: 17 amino acids. Trimming took 7 bases from V and 4 from J; bases not matched to a gene: 13. As DNA, the CDR3 is TGTGCCAGCAACCCCCTCGGGGTCGGGAGGGGGGCCAACGTCCTGACTTTC. It yields the protein CASNPLGVGRGANVLTF.

Worth noting for this clonotype: In this CDR3 the conserved last residue, phenylalanine or tryptophan, is missing, so a read error is likely. The V and J genes are TRBV7-2 and TRBJ2-1; 7 nucleotides line up with TRBD2. CDR3 size: 17 residues. In germline, CDR1 is SGHTA, CDR2 FQGNSA. As DNA, the CDR3 is TGTGCCAGCCGCTTTGGGCGGGAGCATCTCGTCTACAATGAGCAGTTCTTA. Its protein product is CASRFGREHLVYNEQFL.

There are a few counts of this clonotype. The rearrangement uses TRBV12-3 or TRBV12-4 and TRBJ2-7, with TRBD1 matching over 9 bases. The V and J ends lost 6 bases and 5 bases, in that order; junction bases with no gene match: 17. The CDR3 is 17 residues long. DNA for the CDR3: TGTGCCAGCAGAAGCTCATTAGCAGACAGGGGGTACCACGAGCAGTACTTC. Translated, it gives CASRSSLADRGYHEQYF.

This sequence joins TRBV27 and TRBJ1-2; the D gene is possibly TRBD1 (6 bases). The CDR3 spans 14 residues. V lost 6 bases, J lost 3 bases, and 14 bases lay in between. Germline values: CDR1 MNHEY, CDR2 SMNVEV (reference sequence). CDR3: CASRVPGAHYGYTF. CDR3 coding DNA: TGTGCCAGCAGAGTCCCAGGGGCTCACTATGGCTACACCTTC.

This clonotype has a count of ten or more. The V gene is TRBV7-2, the J gene TRBJ2-7, with 9 bases matching TRBD1. The CDR3 covers 16 residues. CDR1 SGHTA and CDR2 FQGNSA come from the germline V gene. V lost 2 bases to trimming and J lost 5 bases; unmatched junction nucleotides: 10. The CDR3: CASSLLRGQGVDEQYF. CDR3 bases: TGTGCCAGCAGCTTACTGAGGGGACAGGGAGTCGACGAGCAGTACTTC.

This clonotype was detected only a few times. This chain links TRBV5-5 with TRBJ1-2; D is ambiguous. Germline CDR1 and CDR2: SGHKS and YYEKEE (reference sequence). There are 15 residues in the CDR3. Trimming removed 1 base from V and 12 bases from J, with 22 bases in between. The CDR3 sequence is CASSLLIADPRLNTF. CDR3 DNA: TGTGCCAGCAGCTTGCTGATCGCGGACCCTCGATTGAACACCTTC.

V is TRBV3-1 and J is TRBJ2-7; D may be TRBD2 (5 bases). In germline, CDR1 is LGHDT, CDR2 YNNKEL (reference sequence). Trimming took 1 base from V and 6 from J, leaving 13 bases between them. The CDR3 consists of 14 residues. CDR3 bases: TGTGCCAGCAGCCAAGTAATCGGGGATCGCGAGCAGTACTTC. It translates to CASSQVIGDREQYF.

This clonotype was found once. V is TRBV28 and J is TRBJ2-1; TRBD2 aligns across 10 bases. Germline CDR1 and CDR2: MDHEN and SYDVKM. With V trimmed by 1 base and J by 9 bases, 6 bases remained unmatched. The CDR3 has 15 residues. The CDR3 DNA follows: TGTGCCAGCAGTTTATTGGCTAGCGGGAGAGGTGAGCAGTTCTTC. It translates to CASSLLASGRGEQFF.

The genes are TRBV18 and TRBJ2-1, with TRBD1 matching 8 bases. CDR3 size: 12 residues. V lost 6 bases, J lost 9 bases, and 4 bases stayed unmatched. CDR1 and CDR2 from the germline V gene are KGHSH and LQKENI. The chain's CDR3 is CASSRTGFEQFF. The DNA for the CDR3 is TGTGCCAGCTCGCGGACAGGGTTTGAGCAGTTCTTC.

This clonotype was seen a handful of times. The V and J genes are TRBV7-9 and TRBJ2-2, with a possible D match to TRBD1 (6 bases). The CDR3 extends over 14 amino acids. V was cut by 8 bases and J by 1 base, with 11 bases left in between. Germline values: CDR1 SEHNR, CDR2 FQNEAQ (reference sequence). The DNA for the CDR3 is TGTGCCAGCCGCTGGACAGAGAACACCGGGGAGCTGTTTTTT. Translation gives CASRWTENTGELFF.

In this sample, this clonotype turned up many times. This chain connects TRBV7-2 to TRBJ1-3; D not resolved. In germline, CDR1 is SGHTA, CDR2 FQGNSA. This CDR3 is 12 amino acids long. The V gene lost 5 bases and the J gene lost 7 bases, with 9 bases spanning the gap. This chain's CDR3 is CASSPRTNTIYF. CDR3 DNA: TGTGCCAGCAGCCCACGGACCAACACCATATATTTT. Together with reference TRBV7-2 and TRBJ1-3, the CDR3 gives the full variable domain: GAGVSQSPSNKVTEKGKDVELRCDPISGHTALYWYRQSLGQGLEFLIYFQGNSAPDKSGLPSDRFSAERTGGSVSTLTIQRTQQEDSAVYLCASSPRTNTIYFGEGSWLTVV.

Only a few counts were recorded for this clonotype. The CDR3 DNA follows: TGTGCCAGTAGTATAAATTGGGACAGCTTGAACACTGAAGCTTTCTTT. Its protein is CASSINWDSLNTEAFF. V and J are TRBV19 and TRBJ1-1; 7 nucleotides match TRBD1. With 2 bases clipped from V and 0 bases from J, the junction kept 6 bases outside the gene matches. The CDR3 loop spans 16 amino acids. Germline V CDR1 and CDR2: LNHDA, SQIVND (reference sequence).

As to this clonotype: The junction shows a germline mismatch at one end, possibly a read error. This chain links TRBV24-1 with TRBJ1-1; possibly TRBD1 for D (5 bases). The CDR3 is 15 amino acids. Germline assignment: CDR1 KGHDR and CDR2 SFDVKD. This CDR3 is CATIDSVEGKTEAFF. DNA for the CDR3: TGTGCCACCATTGATTCCGTTGAGGGGAAAACTGAAGCTTTCTTT.

In its sample, this clonotype was seen a few times. The CDR3 DNA reads as TGTGCCAGCAGCTTGACCCTGGGGAAGAACTATGGCTACACCTTC. It specifies CASSLTLGKNYGYTF. The chain uses TRBV7-2 and TRBJ1-2; no clear D. The germline CDR1 and CDR2 sequences are SGHTA and FQGNSA. The V gene lost 3 bases and the J gene lost 2 bases, with 13 bases spanning the gap. CDR3 size: 15 residues.

V and J are TRBV11-3 and TRBJ2-2, with 10 bases identical to TRBD1. Germline CDR1 reads SGHNT; CDR2 reads YENEEA. The CDR3 consists of 15 residues. V shed 5 bases and J 6 bases; nucleotides not matched to a gene: 6. The DNA for the CDR3 is TGTGCCAGCAGCCCCGGGACAGGGGTACCCGGGGAGCTGTTTTTT. Its translation is CASSPGTGVPGELFF.